This T cell receptor beta chain was observed in a study of shared clonotypes between healthy human individuals. The assay was immunoSEQ multiplex PCR, and TCRdb's table has in-frame clones only and misses some. The top ten hold 50% of the sample, which has some 95,000 clones, about 70% seen once. This clone was seen once. V shed 0 bases and J shed 2 bases, with 9 bases lying between them. The CDR3 contains 14 residues. CDR1 is SGHDT and CDR2 is YYEEEE in the germline V gene. The sequence was obtained from a man aged 25-45 years in good health. This chain joins TRBV5-6 and TRBJ2-7; D is possibly TRBD2 (6 bases). The sequencing input was memory CD8+ T cells sorted from blood. Regarding subset: CD45RO+ cells pooled with CCR7-negative TemRA cells. CDR3 sequence: CASSLAGSAYEQYF. CDR3 sequence (DNA): TGTGCCAGCAGCTTGGCCGGGAGCGCCTACGAGCAGTACTTC.